What follows are 24 T cell receptor beta chains derived from one specimen sequenced in a study of shared clonotypes between healthy human individuals. Sequencing used immunoSEQ multiplex PCR; TCRdb keeps in-frame clones, though not all of them. The table lists approximately 720,000 clones, approximately 79% of them singletons, with approximately 1.8% in the top ten. Sequencing input: memory CD4+ T cells sorted from blood. Indicated subset: CD45RA-negative fraction. These receptors originate from a woman under 40 in good health.

This clone showed up just once. V and J are TRBV19 and TRBJ2-1; perhaps TRBD2 as D (6 bases). The CDR3 has 14 residues. V was trimmed by 1 base and J by 6 bases, leaving 10 bases between them. Germline assignment: CDR1 LNHDA and CDR2 SQIVND (reference sequence). DNA for the CDR3: TGTGCCAGTAGTATAGGCGGGGAGGTCAATGAGCAGTTCTTC. It is translated as CASSIGGEVNEQFF. The full variable domain, with the rest looked up from reference TRBV19 and TRBJ2-1, is DGGITQSPKYLFRKEGQNVTLSCEQNLNHDAMYWYRQDPGQGLRLIYYSQIVNDFQKGDIAEGYSVSREKKESFPLTVTSAQKNPTAFYLCASSIGGEVNEQFFGPGTRLTVL.

The rearrangement links TRBV5-6 to TRBJ2-7; no reliable D call. CDR1 SGHDT and CDR2 YYEEEE come from the germline V gene. The ends were cut back, 1 base at V and 2 bases at J, with 4 bases in the middle. The CDR3 extends over 12 amino acids. CDR3 sequence: CASSLRAYEQYF. The CDR3 nucleotides read TGTGCCAGCAGCTTGAGGGCCTACGAGCAGTACTTC. The entire variable domain, with the rest obtained from reference TRBV5-6 and TRBJ2-7, is as follows: DAGVTQSPTHLIKTRGQQVTLRCSPKSGHDTVSWYQQALGQGPQFIFQYYEEEERQRGNFPDRFSGHQFPNYSSELNVNALLLGDSALYLCASSLRAYEQYFGPGTRLTVT.

The chain links TRBV27 to TRBJ1-2, with TRBD1 as a possible D gene (5 bases). V was cut by 2 bases and J by 4 bases, with 8 bases left in between. Germline values: CDR1 MNHEY, CDR2 SMNVEV (reference sequence). This CDR3 comprises 13 residues. CDR3 region: CASSLEGLYGYTF. The CDR3 nucleotides are TGTGCCAGCAGTTTAGAGGGACTCTATGGCTACACCTTC.

The gene calls are TRBV6-5 and TRBJ2-5; a weak D match, TRBD1 (5 bases). CDR1 and CDR2 from the germline V gene are MNHEY and SVGAGI. CDR3 length: 15 amino acids. Between the trimmed V and J ends, which lost 5 bases and 1 base, there was a span of 14 bases. CDR3 region: CASSPNRILQETQYF. CDR3 coding DNA: TGTGCCAGCAGTCCTAACAGGATACTCCAAGAGACCCAGTACTTC.

This clone occurred many times. This chain links TRBV15 with TRBJ2-1; D is unresolved. V lost 0 bases and J lost 6, with 15 bases in between. The CDR3 contains 16 residues. Germline CDR1 reads LNHNV; CDR2 reads YYDKDF (reference sequence). The CDR3 DNA is TGTGCCACCAGCAGAGATCTAGATAGTTTGGGCAATGAGCAGTTCTTC. Its protein is CATSRDLDSLGNEQFF.

The chain combines TRBV28 with TRBJ2-7, with D hard to call. V was trimmed by 4 bases and J by 3 bases, leaving 13 bases between them. The CDR3 covers 14 residues. Germline assignment: CDR1 MDHEN and CDR2 SYDVKM. The DNA of the CDR3 is TGTGCCAGCAGTTCCCCTGTCGGCAGCTACGAGCAGTACTTC. It encodes CASSSPVGSYEQYF.

This clone was counted many times. V and J are TRBV7-3 and TRBJ1-1; no clear D. V gave up 6 bases and J gave up 3 bases, with 11 bases separating them. This CDR3 region has 13 residues. Germline CDR1 SGHTA, CDR2 FQGTGA. The chain's CDR3 is CASSREGHTEAFF. The CDR3 bases are TGTGCCAGCAGTCGGGAGGGTCACACTGAAGCTTTCTTT.

The chain links TRBV5-4 to TRBJ2-5; 10 bases agree with TRBD2. The V and J ends lost 4 bases and 0 bases, in that order; junction bases with no gene match: 3. The CDR3 runs to 15 residues. Germline V lookup: CDR1 SGHNT, CDR2 YYREEE (reference sequence). This CDR3 reads CASSTSGIHQETQYF. The DNA for the CDR3 is TGTGCCAGCAGCACTAGCGGGATCCACCAAGAGACCCAGTACTTC.

The chain carries TRBV19 and TRBJ1-5, with 7 bases identical to TRBD1. Germline values: CDR1 LNHDA, CDR2 SQIVND (reference sequence). J lost 4 bases, V lost 6 bases, and 9 bases had no gene match. The length of the CDR3 is 15 residues. The CDR3 sequence: CASRRQGWENQPQHF. CDR3 in DNA: TGTGCCAGTAGAAGACAGGGTTGGGAAAATCAGCCCCAGCATTTT.

This clone was picked up one time. J is TRBJ2-7 and V is TRBV11-2; 7 bases match TRBD2. CDR1 SGHAT and CDR2 FQNNGV come from the germline V gene. The V segment lost 5 bases and the J segment 3 bases; nucleotides outside the gene matches: 22. The CDR3 is 19 residues long. The CDR3 region has the DNA TGTGCCAGCAGCGGGGACGGTCTAAAGCGGGAATTCGCCTACTACGAGCAGTACTTC. Its translation: CASSGDGLKREFAYYEQYF.

The chain employs TRBV18 and TRBJ2-1; D possibly uses TRBD1 or TRBD2 (5 bases each). The CDR3 is 15 residues long. V dropped 0 bases and J dropped 6 bases, with 12 bases sitting between them. CDR1 KGHSH and CDR2 LQKENI come from the germline V gene. The CDR3 DNA is TGTGCCAGCTCACCACCGGGGGTTTCTGGCAATGAGCAGTTCTTC. Residues: CASSPPGVSGNEQFF.

The chain uses TRBV5-6 and TRBJ2-7, with D possibly being TRBD2 (5 bases). CDR1 SGHDT and CDR2 YYEEEE come from the germline V gene. Trimming left V 1 base short and J 6 bases short, with 8 bases between. CDR3 length: 12 residues. The CDR3 here is CASSLTRGEQYF. CDR3 DNA sequence: TGTGCCAGCAGCTTGACTAGAGGCGAGCAGTACTTC.

This clone was detected only a few times. This chain links TRBV2 with TRBJ2-3, with 10 bases fitting TRBD2. V shed 2 bases and J 8 bases; nucleotides not matched to a gene: 7. Looked up from germline, CDR1 is SNHLY and CDR2 is FYNNEI. The CDR3 has 15 amino acids. This CDR3 reads CASSEWASGRGTQYF. CDR3 DNA: TGTGCCAGCAGTGAATGGGCTAGCGGGAGAGGTACGCAGTATTTT.

The table lists this clone with a few counts. The chain recombines TRBV27 with TRBJ2-2; the match to TRBD1 covers 7 bases. Trimming took 5 bases from V and 13 from J; bases not matched to a gene: 13. The CDR3 consists of 14 residues. Germline V gene sequence: CDR1 MNHEY, CDR2 SMNVEV (reference sequence). CDR3 residues: CASSATGEPTGLFF. The CDR3 bases are TGTGCCAGCAGTGCCACAGGGGAGCCCACAGGGCTGTTTTTT.

Comment on this clone: At the DNA level, this CDR3 is encoded by other sequences in the same sample as well. The CDR3 DNA reads as TGTGCCAGCAGTCGCCTACAGGGGCAGCCCCAGCATTTT. The encoded protein is CASSRLQGQPQHF. This chain uses TRBV6-6 with TRBJ1-5, with 7 bases lining up with TRBD1. The CDR3 covers 13 residues. Germline CDR1 is MNHNY and CDR2 is SVGAGI (reference sequence). V shed 5 bases, J shed 7 bases, and the junction held 5 bases outside the gene matches.

The sample holds a few counts of this clone. The rearrangement links TRBV28 to TRBJ1-5, with 8 bases fitting TRBD1. This CDR3 is built from 14 residues. V was pared by 6 bases and J by 4 bases, with 5 bases of the junction left unmatched. The germline V gene encodes CDR1 MDHEN and CDR2 SYDVKM. The CDR3 DNA sequence: TGTGCCAGCAGCCCGGGACAGGCTAATCAGCCCCAGCATTTT. This encodes CASSPGQANQPQHF.

The V gene is TRBV18, the J gene TRBJ2-5; 11 positions match TRBD2. The V segment lost 3 bases and the J segment 2 bases; nucleotides outside the gene matches: 5. The V gene's germline CDR1 is KGHSH and CDR2 LQKENI. This CDR3 comprises 16 residues. The CDR3 DNA is TGTGCCAGCTCACCTACTAGCGGGAGTTATCAAGAGACCCAGTACTTC. It specifies CASSPTSGSYQETQYF.

The chain is built from TRBV4-2 and TRBJ2-6; D possibly corresponds to TRBD1 (6 bases). V lost 5 bases and J 2 bases, leaving 16 bases between the germline ends. Germline CDR1 LGHNA, CDR2 YNFKEQ. The CDR3 is 17 amino acids. CDR3 sequence reads: CASSLHTGWAGANVLTF. The CDR3 DNA is TGTGCCAGCAGCTTGCATACAGGGTGGGCTGGGGCCAACGTCCTGACTTTC.

This chain joins TRBV11-2 and TRBJ2-5; the D gene is possibly TRBD1 (5 bases). The V gene lost 5 bases and the J gene lost 2 bases, with 12 bases spanning the gap. The V gene's germline CDR1 is SGHAT and CDR2 FQNNGV. The CDR3 spans 14 residues. CDR3 sequence (DNA): TGTGCCAGCAGCCTCCCCAGACAGCAAGAGACCCAGTACTTC. This translates into CASSLPRQQETQYF.

This clone was counted only a few times. DNA for the CDR3: TGTGCCAGTAGTGCCCAGGGGGATACTGAAGCTTTCTTT. It specifies CASSAQGDTEAFF. The V call is TRBV19, the J call TRBJ1-1; 7 bases match TRBD1. Per the germline V gene, CDR1 is LNHDA and CDR2 is SQIVND (reference sequence). V was pared by 5 bases and J by 5 bases, with 5 bases of the junction left unmatched. The CDR3 consists of 13 residues.

This sequence joins TRBV19 and TRBJ1-2, with 7 bases aligning to TRBD1. V lost 4 bases to trimming and J lost 3 bases; unmatched junction nucleotides: 8. CDR1 is LNHDA, CDR2 SQIVND, per germline (reference sequence). The CDR3 spans 15 residues. The CDR3 DNA follows: TGTGCCAGTAGTAGCAGGGGGTCGGAGTACTATGGCTACACCTTC. Its translation is CASSSRGSEYYGYTF.

This sequence joins TRBV5-1 and TRBJ2-7; TRBD2 might be the D (5 bases). The CDR3 is 15 amino acids. Deletions cut 1 base from V and 6 bases from J, with 17 bases between. From germline, CDR1 is SGHRS and CDR2 YFSETQ. As DNA, the CDR3 is TGCGCCAGCAGCTTGTCGGTAGGCCCGGAGGCCGAGCAGTACTTC. It yields the protein CASSLSVGPEAEQYF.

The chain employs TRBV18 and TRBJ1-2; TRBD1 matches at 8 bases. There are 14 residues in the CDR3. Germline V gene lookup returns CDR1 KGHSH and CDR2 LQKENI. V lost 2 bases, J lost 7 bases, and 6 bases stayed unmatched. The CDR3 DNA sequence: TGTGCCAGCTCACCAGGACAGGGTAATCGTGGCTACACCTTC. It encodes CASSPGQGNRGYTF.

This chain joins TRBV7-9 and TRBJ2-1; 11 nucleotides line up with TRBD2. This CDR3 is built from 16 residues. The V segment lost 6 bases and the J segment 5 bases; nucleotides outside the gene matches: 9. The germline gives CDR1 SEHNR, CDR2 FQNEAQ (reference sequence). The CDR3 region is CASSIGGTSGNNEQFF. CDR3 DNA sequence: TGTGCCAGCAGTATAGGCGGGACTAGCGGCAACAATGAGCAGTTCTTC.